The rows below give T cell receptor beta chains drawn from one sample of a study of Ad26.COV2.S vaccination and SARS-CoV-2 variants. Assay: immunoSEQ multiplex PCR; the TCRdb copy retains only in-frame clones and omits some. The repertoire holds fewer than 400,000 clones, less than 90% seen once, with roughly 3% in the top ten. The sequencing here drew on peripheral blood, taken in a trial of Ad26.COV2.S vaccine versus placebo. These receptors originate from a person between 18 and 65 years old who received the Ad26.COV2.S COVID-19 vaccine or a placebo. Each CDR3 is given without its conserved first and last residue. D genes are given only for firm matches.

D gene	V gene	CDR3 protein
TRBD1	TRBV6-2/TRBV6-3	ASSYPPRDRAVEQY
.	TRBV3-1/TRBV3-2	ASSQSNTGELF
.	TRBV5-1	ASSLVAVSNTGELF
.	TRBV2	ASSELSMGETQY
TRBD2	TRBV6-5	ASSYRGSGGNEQF
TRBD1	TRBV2	ASRETGGSGELF
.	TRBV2	ASMAQNTEAF
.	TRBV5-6	ASSLDTEAF
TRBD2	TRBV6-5	ASTLAGHYEQY
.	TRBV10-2	ASSEGRYNEQF
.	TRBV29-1	SVVLGASSISGNTIY
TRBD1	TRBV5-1	ASSLEGTGGDTQY
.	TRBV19	ASNPSGQTAETQY
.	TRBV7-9	ASSLAYPRARPPGNTIY
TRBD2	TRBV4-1	ASSQVAGGTDTQY
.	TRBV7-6	ASSLSQARGSPLH
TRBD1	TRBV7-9	ASSQPGQGHEQY
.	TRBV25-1	ASMGQKGLEAF
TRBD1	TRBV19	ASSPRAGGRDYGYT
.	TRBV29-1	SVDTTVGTGYT
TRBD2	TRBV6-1	ASSEGRLAWSYEQY
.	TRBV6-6	ASSTGSDPHNTEAF
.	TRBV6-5	ASSPRDRSYEQY
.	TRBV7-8	ASSPSYEQY
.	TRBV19	ASSVTDTQY
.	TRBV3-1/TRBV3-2	ASSQNTIGSFRAF
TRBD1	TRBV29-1	SVETGDDTEAF
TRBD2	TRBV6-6	ASSYSKAGGTDTQY
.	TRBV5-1	ASSVGTTDTQY
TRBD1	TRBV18	ASSPGTGRNTGELF
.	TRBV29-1	SVSRPWTGNYGYT
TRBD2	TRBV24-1	ATSPSGLAGTYNEQF
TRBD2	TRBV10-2	ASSESFPASGQETQY
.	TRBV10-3	ATTGAVKNTEAF
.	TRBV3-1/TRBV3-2	ASSPRWGAGNSPLH
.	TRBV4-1	ASSQVRSSTDTQY
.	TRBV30	AWSVTVKAPLH